This TCR beta chain was retrieved from a study of cytomegalovirus exposure and HLA in healthy donors. Looking at the study overall: Within an early data release were about 85 million unique TCRs drawn from HLA-typed donors.

This clone was observed once. The antigen is not known. Study-level points and caveats: Several of the most significant clusters appeared, in a later analysis, to be linked to common viral pathogens.

A multiplex PCR was run with 60 Vbeta primers and 13 Jbeta primers. As originally analysed: A follow-up analysis tallied 70 million to 80 million unique TCR beta chains, approximately 10 million shared. Sequenced by immunoSEQ multiplex PCR; TCRdb stores in-frame clones only, minus some. The V and J calls and the clone size are those of that table, but D and trimming were determined from the DNA. The sample gives some 210,000 clones, about 77% of which show up once; roughly 2.1% is in the top ten. This CDR3 spans 12 amino acids. V was pared by 6 bases and J by 10 bases, with 13 bases between. Germline V gene data show CDR1 as MNHNY and CDR2 as SVGAGI (reference sequence).

This chain connects TRBV6-6 to TRBJ2-1; D uncertain. Source material: PBMCs. The source of this sequence is a woman in her thirties in good health and CMV-seropositive. CDR3 in amino acids: CASSPLGWEQFF. CDR3 bases: TGTGCCAGCAGCCCCCTCGGTTGGGAGCAGTTCTTC.